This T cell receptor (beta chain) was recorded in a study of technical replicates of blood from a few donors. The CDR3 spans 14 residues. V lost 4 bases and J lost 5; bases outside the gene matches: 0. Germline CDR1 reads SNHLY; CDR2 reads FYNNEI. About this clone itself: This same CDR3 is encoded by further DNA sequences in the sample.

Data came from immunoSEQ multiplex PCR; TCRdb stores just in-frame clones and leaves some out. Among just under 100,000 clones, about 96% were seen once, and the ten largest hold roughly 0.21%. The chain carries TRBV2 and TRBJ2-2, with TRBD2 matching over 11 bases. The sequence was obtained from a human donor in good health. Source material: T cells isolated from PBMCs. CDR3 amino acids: CASSGTSGTGELFF. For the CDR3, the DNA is TGTGCCAGCAGTGGGACTAGCGGGACCGGGGAGCTGTTTTTT. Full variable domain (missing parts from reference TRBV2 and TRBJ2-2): EPEVTQTPSHQVTQMGQEVILRCVPISNHLYFYWYRQILGQKVEFLVSFYNNEISEKSEIFDDQFSVERPDGSNFTLKIRSTKLEDSAMYFCASSGTSGTGELFFGEGSRLTVL.